This T cell receptor (beta chain) was observed in a study of monozygotic twins with inflammatory bowel disease. The study, taken as a whole, reports: No difference in repertoire similarity was seen between concordant and discordant twins, possibly because power was limited.

It was from whole blood, with no T cell sorting, that total RNA was isolated. Germline loops: CDR1 SEHNR, CDR2 FQNEAQ (reference sequence). This CDR3 contains 13 residues. In preparing each TCR library, about 3,700 ng of total RNA was used. For each CDR3 protein, TCRdb gives one entry from its re-call of the 5' RACE reads, without DNA. Its table records 350,000 to 500,000 distinct CDR3 sequences. As regards this clonotype: Antigen unknown.

The sequence came from a human donor with ulcerative colitis or Crohn's disease, or a healthy co-twin of an affected twin (not recorded which). The chain carries TRBV7-9 and TRBJ1-1; as DNA is missing, the TRBD1 call by TCRdb cannot be tested. The specimen was blood. CDR3 sequence: CASSPPSAAEAFF.